This T cell receptor (beta chain) appears in the sequencing data of a study of radiotherapy plus CTLA-4 blockade in lung cancer. As for the study in general: Under 20% of patients responded objectively, and approximately 31% achieved disease control. Study observations and caveats: Researchers report tumor-derived TCR clones expanding in blood after radiotherapy plus ipilimumab.

CTLA-4 blockade using ipilimumab, together with focal radiation, was received by patients with chemo-refractory metastatic non-small-cell lung cancer. Notes on this clone: Its antigen is not identified.

Germline V gives CDR1 SGHAT, CDR2 FQNNGV. Trimming shortened V by 3 bases and J by 2 bases, and 10 bases separated the two germline ends. The CDR3 has 14 residues. The data were produced by immunoSEQ multiplex PCR, yet TCRdb's version contains in-frame clones alone and is incomplete. The repertoire holds almost 55,000 clones, with approximately 80% as singletons. The specimen comprised peripheral blood, sampled from a patient treated with radiotherapy plus ipilimumab. This receptor was obtained from a human donor with non-small cell lung cancer who had a partial response to radiotherapy plus ipilimumab. The rearrangement joins TRBV11-2 to TRBJ2-5; a possible D gene is TRBD1 (6 bases). The CDR3 region is CASSFGQLQETQYF. The DNA for the CDR3 is TGTGCCAGCAGCTTCGGACAGTTACAAGAGACCCAGTACTTC.